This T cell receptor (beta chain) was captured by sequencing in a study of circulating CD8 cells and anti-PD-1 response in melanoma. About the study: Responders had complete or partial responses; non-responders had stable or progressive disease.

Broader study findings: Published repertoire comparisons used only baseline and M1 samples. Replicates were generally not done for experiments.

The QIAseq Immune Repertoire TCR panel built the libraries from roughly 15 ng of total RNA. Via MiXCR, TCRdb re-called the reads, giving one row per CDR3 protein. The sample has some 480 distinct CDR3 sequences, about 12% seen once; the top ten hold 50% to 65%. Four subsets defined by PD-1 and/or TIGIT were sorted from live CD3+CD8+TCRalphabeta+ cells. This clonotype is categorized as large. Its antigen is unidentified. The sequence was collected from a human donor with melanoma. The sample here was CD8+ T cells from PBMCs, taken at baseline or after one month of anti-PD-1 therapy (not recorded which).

The CDR3, as DNA: TGTGCCAGCAGCCGGACTAGCGGAAGCACAGATACGCAGTATTTT. The encoded protein is CASSRTSGSTDTQYF. The V call is TRBV11-2, the J call TRBJ2-3; 10 nucleotides agree with TRBD2. The trim removed 5 bases at V and 0 bases at J, leaving 2 bases unmatched. In germline, CDR1 is SGHAT, CDR2 FQNNGV. This CDR3 has 15 amino acids.